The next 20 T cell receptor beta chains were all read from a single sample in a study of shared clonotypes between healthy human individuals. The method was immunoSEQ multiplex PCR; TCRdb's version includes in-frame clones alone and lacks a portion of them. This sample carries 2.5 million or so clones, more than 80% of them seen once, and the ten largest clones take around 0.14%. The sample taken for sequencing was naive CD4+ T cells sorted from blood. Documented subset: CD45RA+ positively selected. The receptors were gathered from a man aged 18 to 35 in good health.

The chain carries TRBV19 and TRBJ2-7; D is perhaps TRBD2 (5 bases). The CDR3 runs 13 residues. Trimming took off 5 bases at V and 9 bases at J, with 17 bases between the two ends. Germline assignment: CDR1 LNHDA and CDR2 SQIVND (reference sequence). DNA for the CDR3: TGTGCCAGTAGTGTCAGCCGGGGTTCGGTGCAGTACTTC. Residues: CASSVSRGSVQYF.

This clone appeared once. The CDR3: CASSVGGGGTSTDTQYF. CDR3 DNA sequence: TGTGCCAGCAGCGTAGGAGGCGGGGGGACTAGCACAGATACGCAGTATTTT. The chain has TRBV9 and TRBJ2-3, with TRBD2 matching over 8 bases. Per germline, CDR1 SGDLS and CDR2 YYNGEE. The CDR3 consists of 17 residues. J was trimmed by 0 bases and V by 0 bases; bases with no gene match: 6.

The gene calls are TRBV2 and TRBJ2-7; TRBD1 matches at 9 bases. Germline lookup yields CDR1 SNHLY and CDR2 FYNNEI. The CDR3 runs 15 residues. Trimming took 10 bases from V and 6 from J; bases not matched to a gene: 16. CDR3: CATAPGTGLGSEQYF. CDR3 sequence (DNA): TGTGCCACCGCACCCGGGACAGGGCTCGGTAGCGAGCAGTACTTC.

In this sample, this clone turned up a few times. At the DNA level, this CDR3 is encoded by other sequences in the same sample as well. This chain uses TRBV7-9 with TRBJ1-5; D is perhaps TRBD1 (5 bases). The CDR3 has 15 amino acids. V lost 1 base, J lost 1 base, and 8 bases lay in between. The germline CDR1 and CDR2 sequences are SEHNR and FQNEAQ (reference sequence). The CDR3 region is CASSLGRGSNQPQHF. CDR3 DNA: TGTGCCAGCAGCTTAGGACGGGGGAGCAATCAGCCCCAGCATTTT.

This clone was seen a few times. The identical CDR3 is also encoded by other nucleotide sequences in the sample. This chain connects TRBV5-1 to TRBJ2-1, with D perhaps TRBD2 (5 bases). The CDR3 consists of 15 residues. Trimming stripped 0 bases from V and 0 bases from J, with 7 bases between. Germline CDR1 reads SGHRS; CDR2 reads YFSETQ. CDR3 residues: CASSLAGSSYNEQFF. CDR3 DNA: TGCGCCAGCAGCTTGGCGGGGAGCTCCTACAATGAGCAGTTCTTC.

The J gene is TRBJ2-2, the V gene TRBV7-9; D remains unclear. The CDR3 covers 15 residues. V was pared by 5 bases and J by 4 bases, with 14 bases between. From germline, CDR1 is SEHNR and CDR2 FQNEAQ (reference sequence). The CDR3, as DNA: TGTGCCAGCAGCCGAGTCGTGGCCGGCACCGGGGAGCTGTTTTTT. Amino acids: CASSRVVAGTGELFF.

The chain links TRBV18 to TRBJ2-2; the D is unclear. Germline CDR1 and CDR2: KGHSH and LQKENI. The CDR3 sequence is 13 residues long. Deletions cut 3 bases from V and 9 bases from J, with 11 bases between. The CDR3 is CASSPSRVRELFF. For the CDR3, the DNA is TGTGCCAGCTCACCTTCTCGCGTCCGGGAGCTGTTTTTT.

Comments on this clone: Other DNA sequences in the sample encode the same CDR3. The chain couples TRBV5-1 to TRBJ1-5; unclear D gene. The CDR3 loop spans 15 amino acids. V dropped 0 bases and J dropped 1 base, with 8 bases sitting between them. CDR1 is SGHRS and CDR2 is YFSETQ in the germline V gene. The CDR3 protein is CASSLEGRSNQPQHF. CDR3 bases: TGCGCCAGCAGCTTGGAAGGAAGGAGCAATCAGCCCCAGCATTTT.

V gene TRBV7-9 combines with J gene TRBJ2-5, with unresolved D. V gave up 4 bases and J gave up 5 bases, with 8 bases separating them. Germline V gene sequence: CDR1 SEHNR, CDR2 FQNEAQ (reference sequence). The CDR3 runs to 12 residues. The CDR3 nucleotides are TGTGCCAGCAGCTGGGGTCCGGAGACCCAGTACTTC. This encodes CASSWGPETQYF. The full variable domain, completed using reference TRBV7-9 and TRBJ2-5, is DTGVSQNPRHKITKRGQNVTFRCDPISEHNRLYWYRQTLGQGPEFLTYFQNEAQLEKSRLLSDRFSAERPKGSFSTLEIQRTEQGDSAMYLCASSWGPETQYFGPGTRLLVL.

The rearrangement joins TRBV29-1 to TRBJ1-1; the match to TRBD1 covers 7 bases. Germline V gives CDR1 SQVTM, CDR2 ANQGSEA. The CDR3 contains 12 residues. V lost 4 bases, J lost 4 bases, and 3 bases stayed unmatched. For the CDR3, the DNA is TGCAGCGTTGTATGGACAGGCACTGAAGCTTTCTTT. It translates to CSVVWTGTEAFF. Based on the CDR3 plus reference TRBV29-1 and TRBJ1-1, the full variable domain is SAVISQKPSRDICQRGTSLTIQCQVDSQVTMMFWYRQQPGQSLTLIATANQGSEATYESGFVIDKFPISRPNLTFSTLTVSNMSPEDSSIYLCSVVWTGTEAFFGQGTRLTVV.

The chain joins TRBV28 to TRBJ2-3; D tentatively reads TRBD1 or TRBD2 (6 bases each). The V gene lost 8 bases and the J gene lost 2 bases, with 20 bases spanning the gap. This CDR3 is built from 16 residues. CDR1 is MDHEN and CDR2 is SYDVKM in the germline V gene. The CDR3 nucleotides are TGTGCCAGCTTCGGGGGCTTTTCGATTCTCACAGATACGCAGTATTTT. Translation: CASFGGFSILTDTQYF. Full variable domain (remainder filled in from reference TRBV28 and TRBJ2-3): DVKVTQSSRYLVKRTGEKVFLECVQDMDHENMFWYRQDPGLGLRLIYFSYDVKMKEKGDIPEGYSVSREKKERFSLILESASTNQTSMYLCASFGGFSILTDTQYFGPGTRLTVL.

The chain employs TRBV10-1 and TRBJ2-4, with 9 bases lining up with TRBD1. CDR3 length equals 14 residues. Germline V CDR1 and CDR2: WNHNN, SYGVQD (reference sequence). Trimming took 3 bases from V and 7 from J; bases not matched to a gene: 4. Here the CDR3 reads CASSDFDRGNIQYF. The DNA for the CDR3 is TGCGCCAGCAGTGATTTCGACAGGGGGAACATTCAGTACTTC.

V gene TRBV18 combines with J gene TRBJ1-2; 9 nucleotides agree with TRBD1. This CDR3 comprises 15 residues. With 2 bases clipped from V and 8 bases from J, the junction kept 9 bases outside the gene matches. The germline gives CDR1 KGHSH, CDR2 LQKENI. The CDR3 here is CASSPTTGQGYGYTF. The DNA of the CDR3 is TGTGCCAGCTCACCAACCACGGGACAGGGTTACGGCTACACCTTC. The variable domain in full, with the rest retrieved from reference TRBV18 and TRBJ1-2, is NAGVMQNPRHLVRRRGQEARLRCSPMKGHSHVYWYRQLPEEGLKFMVYLQKENIIDESGMPKERFSAEFPKEGPSILRIQQVVRGDSAAYFCASSPTTGQGYGYTFGSGTRLTVV.

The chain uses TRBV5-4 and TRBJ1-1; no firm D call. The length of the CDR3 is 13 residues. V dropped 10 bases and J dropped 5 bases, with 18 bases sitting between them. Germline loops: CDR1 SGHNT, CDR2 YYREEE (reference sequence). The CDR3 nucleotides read TGTGCCTTTGGAGGGTGGAAAGGAACTGAAGCTTTCTTT. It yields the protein CAFGGWKGTEAFF.

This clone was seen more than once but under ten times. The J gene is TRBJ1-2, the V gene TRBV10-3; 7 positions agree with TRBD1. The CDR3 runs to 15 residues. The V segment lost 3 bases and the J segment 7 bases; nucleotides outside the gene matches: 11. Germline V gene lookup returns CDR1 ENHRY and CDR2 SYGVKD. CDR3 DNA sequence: TGTGCCATCAGTGATTCTCGGGACAGTGCCTCTGGCTACACCTTC. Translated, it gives CAISDSRDSASGYTF.

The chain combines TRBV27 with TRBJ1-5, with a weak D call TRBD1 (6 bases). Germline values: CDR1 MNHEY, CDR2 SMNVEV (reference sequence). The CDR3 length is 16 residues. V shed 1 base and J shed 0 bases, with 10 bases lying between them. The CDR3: CASSLYGQYSNQPQHF. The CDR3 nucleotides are TGTGCCAGCAGTTTATACGGACAGTATAGCAATCAGCCCCAGCATTTT.

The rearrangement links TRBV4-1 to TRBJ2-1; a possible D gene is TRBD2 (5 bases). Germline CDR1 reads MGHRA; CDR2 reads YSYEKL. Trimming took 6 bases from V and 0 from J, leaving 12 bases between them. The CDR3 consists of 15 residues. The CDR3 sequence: CASSSADHSYNEQFF. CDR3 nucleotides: TGCGCCAGCAGTTCAGCGGACCACTCCTACAATGAGCAGTTCTTC.

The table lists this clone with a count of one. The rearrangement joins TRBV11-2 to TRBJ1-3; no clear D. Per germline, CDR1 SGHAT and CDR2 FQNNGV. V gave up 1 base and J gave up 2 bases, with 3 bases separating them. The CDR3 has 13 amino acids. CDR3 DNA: TGTGCCAGCAGCTTAGGGGCTGGAAACACCATATATTTT. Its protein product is CASSLGAGNTIYF.

The DNA for the CDR3 is TGTGCCAGTAGTATGGGGGCGACGGGGACCTATGGCTACACCTTC. This gives the protein CASSMGATGTYGYTF. The rearrangement joins TRBV19 to TRBJ1-2, with a possible D match to TRBD1 (6 bases). The CDR3 has 15 amino acids. CDR1 and CDR2 from the germline V gene are LNHDA and SQIVND (reference sequence). Trimming shortened V by 3 bases and J by 4 bases, and 15 bases separated the two germline ends.

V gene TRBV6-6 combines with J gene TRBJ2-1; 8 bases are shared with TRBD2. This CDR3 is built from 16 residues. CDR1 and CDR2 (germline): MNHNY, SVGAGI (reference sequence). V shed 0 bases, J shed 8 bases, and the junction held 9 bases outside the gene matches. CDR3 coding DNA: TGTGCCAGCAGTTACTCGAGCAGCGGGAGTAACTATGAGCAGTTCTTC. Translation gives CASSYSSSGSNYEQFF.